A selection of T cell receptor beta chains follows, all from one sample in a study of CD8 T cells in Susac syndrome. A single record per CDR3 protein comes from TCRdb applying MiXCR to the immunoSEQ multiplex PCR reads. The profile shows about 210,000 distinct CDR3 sequences, approximately 95% of them singletons. Sequences were obtained from CD4+ T cells from PBMCs. These receptors were collected from a human donor in good health. Both conserved end residues are part of each CDR3. The D gene is left open where the match is weak. Rows may omit the clone size; those that give it use once, few, many or a size class.

D gene	J gene	V gene	clone size	CDR3 DNA	CDR3 protein
-	TRBJ1-3	TRBV7-2	-	TGTGCCAGCAGCCAATTAAGTGGAAACACCATATATTTT	CASSQLSGNTIYF
-	TRBJ1-5	TRBV19	-	TGTGCCAGTAGTCTCCAGGGGCGTAATCAGCCCCAGCATTTT	CASSLQGRNQPQHF
TRBD1	TRBJ2-2	TRBV3-1	-	TGTGCCAGCAGCCCGTCCCCGGGACAGGGTTCGGTGGCCCGCACCGGGGAGCTGTTTTTT	CASSPSPGQGSVARTGELFF
TRBD1	TRBJ2-4	TRBV6-2/TRBV6-3	-	TGTGCCAGCAGTTCCCAGGACAGGTTAGCCAAAAACATTCAGTACTTC	CASSSQDRLAKNIQYF
-	TRBJ1-2	TRBV29-1	-	TGCAGCGTTGCCGAGACGGCCTATAGAGGCTACCCCTTC	CSVAETAYRGYPF
-	TRBJ1-2	TRBV19	-	TGTGCCAGTAGTAGGATACCAGGAGGAGACTATGGCTACACCTTC	CASSRIPGGDYGYTF
-	TRBJ2-5	TRBV29-1	-	TGCAGCGTTAGGCCTATGGGGGAGACCCAGTACTTC	CSVRPMGETQYF
-	TRBJ1-1	TRBV7-9	-	TGTGCCAGCAGCTTTAGGGGGACATCAGTCATGAACACTGAAGCTTTCTTT	CASSFRGTSVMNTEAFF
-	TRBJ2-7	TRBV6-5	-	TGTGCCAGCAGTGACGGGGGACGGCCCTACGAGCAGTACTTC	CASSDGGRPYEQYF
-	TRBJ2-7	TRBV3-1	-	TGTGCCAGCAGCCAGGTGGGGGCGGGCGAGCAGTACTTC	CASSQVGAGEQYF
TRBD1	TRBJ2-3	TRBV6-1	-	TGTGCCAGCAGACCACCGAGACAGGGGCCCCCAGATACGCAGTATTTT	CASRPPRQGPPDTQYF
-	TRBJ2-5	TRBV28	once	TGTGCCAGCGGACGCTCAGGGGACGGGGAGGGCCAGTACTTC	CASGRSGDGEGQYF
-	TRBJ2-7	TRBV19	-	TGTGCCAGCCGGAAGGTGGGAACCTACGAGCAGTACTTC	CASRKVGTYEQYF
-	TRBJ2-1	TRBV7-2	-	TGTGCCAGCAGCTTACGACGGGGTTACAATGAGCAGTTCTTC	CASSLRRGYNEQFF
TRBD2	TRBJ2-3	TRBV27	-	TGTGCCAGCAGTCTAGTAGCGGGGGTGAGCACAGATACGCAGTATTTT	CASSLVAGVSTDTQYF
-	TRBJ2-6	TRBV29-1	-	TGCAGCGTTGACGGAATTGGGGCCAACGTCCTGACTTTC	CSVDGIGANVLTF
-	TRBJ1-6	TRBV5-4	-	TGTGCCAGCAGCTTGGGCAGGGTGGGTAATTCACCCCTCCACTTT	CASSLGRVGNSPLHF
TRBD1	TRBJ1-6	TRBV6-5	once	TGTGCCAGCAGCCCCCGGGACAGGGACAACTCACCCCTCCACTTT	CASSPRDRDNSPLHF
-	TRBJ2-1	TRBV19	-	TGTGCCGTATCTAGGTCGTCCTCCTACAATGAGCAGTTCTTC	CAVSRSSSYNEQFF
TRBD1	TRBJ1-5	TRBV27	-	TGTGCCAGCACCCCTCTCCGGGACAGGGGAGGAGGCAATCAGCCCCAGCATTTT	CASTPLRDRGGGNQPQHF
-	TRBJ2-2	TRBV12-3/TRBV12-4	-	TGTGCCAGCAGTTCATTGGACAGTGGGACCGGGGAGCTGTTTTTT	CASSSLDSGTGELFF
-	TRBJ1-2	TRBV28	-	TGTGCCAGCAGGGACACGGAAAGCTATGGCTACACCTTC	CASRDTESYGYTF
-	TRBJ1-5	TRBV20-1	-	TGCGGTGGGGCCAGGGGCAATCAGCCCCAGCATTTT	CGGARGNQPQHF
-	TRBJ1-1	TRBV23-1	-	TGCGCCAGCAGGCCGGGACCTAAAAGGGGCACTGAAGCTTTCTTT	CASRPGPKRGTEAFF
TRBD2	TRBJ2-1	TRBV6-2/TRBV6-3	-	TGTGCCAGCAATAGGGAAGCGGGGGGGCAAGAGCAGTTCTTC	CASNREAGGQEQFF
-	TRBJ2-1	TRBV10-3	-	TGTGCCATCACCCAAGGTGGGGGTACGCTATACAATGAGCAGTTCTTC	CAITQGGGTLYNEQFF
-	TRBJ2-7	TRBV27	once	TGTGCCAGCAGTTTTAACCCGCAGGGTGGGTACGAGCAGTACTTC	CASSFNPQGGYEQYF
-	TRBJ1-5	TRBV20-1	-	TGCAGGACCGGGACTCAAAATCAGCCCCAGCATTTT	CRTGTQNQPQHF
-	TRBJ2-3	TRBV30	-	TGTGCCTGGAGTGTAATCCTTGATACGCAGTATTTT	CAWSVILDTQYF
-	TRBJ1-1	TRBV19	-	TGTGCCAGTAGTATAGACAGATTCAACACTGAAGCTTTCTTT	CASSIDRFNTEAFF
-	TRBJ2-6	TRBV6-5	-	TGTGCCAGCAGTTCCGGGGGCCCTGGGGCCAACGTCCTGACTTTC	CASSSGGPGANVLTF
-	TRBJ2-1	TRBV7-3	-	TGTGCCAGCAGCCCAACCTGGAAAGCCGGAGAGGGTGAGCAGTTCTTC	CASSPTWKAGEGEQFF
-	TRBJ2-3	TRBV5-1	few	TGCGCCAGCAGCTGGAGGACAGACCGCGGTACGCAGTATTTT	CASSWRTDRGTQYF
-	TRBJ2-5	TRBV2	-	TGTGCCAGCAACGGTCCCAGGCGGGTCCAAGAGACCCAGTACTTC	CASNGPRRVQETQYF
-	TRBJ2-3	TRBV12-3/TRBV12-4	-	TGTGCCAGCAGTTTAGCTACTGCTCTAGCCACGACAGATACGCAGTATTTT	CASSLATALATTDTQYF
-	TRBJ1-1	TRBV20-1	-	TGCAGTGCTAGAGATCTCATGGGGCGTGGGGCGAACACTGAAGCTTTCTTT	CSARDLMGRGANTEAFF
TRBD2	TRBJ2-5	TRBV27	once	TGTGCCAGCAGTTTATCCCGACTAGCGGGGGGATGGGAGACCCAGTACTTC	CASSLSRLAGGWETQYF
TRBD1	TRBJ1-2	TRBV5-1	-	TGCGCCAGCAGCTTCCTAGGGGGCAGGGGTCAAGGCTACACCTTC	CASSFLGGRGQGYTF
-	TRBJ1-1	TRBV4-1	-	TGCGCCAGCAGCCAGAGACAGCTAATGAACACTGAAGCTTTCTTT	CASSQRQLMNTEAFF
-	TRBJ2-1	TRBV10-3	-	TGTGCCATCAGTGATGTCAGGGAGCAGTTCTTC	CAISDVREQFF
TRBD1	TRBJ1-5	TRBV28	-	TGTGCCAGCAGCCACAGGACAGGGTGGGGCAATCAGCCCCAGCATTTT	CASSHRTGWGNQPQHF
-	TRBJ2-2	TRBV25-1	-	TGTGCCAGCGAACCGAAGGGACTCCTAAACATGGGCGGGGAGCTGTTTTTT	CASEPKGLLNMGGELFF
TRBD1	TRBJ2-5	TRBV9	-	TGTGCCAGCAGCGTCGGACAGGGGGCGACCCAGTACTTC	CASSVGQGATQYF
-	TRBJ2-7	TRBV12-3/TRBV12-4	-	TGTGCCAGCAGTCAACAGGTAATCCACGAGCAGTACTTC	CASSQQVIHEQYF
-	TRBJ2-7	TRBV19	-	TGTGCCAGTACCCGGACATACAGCTCCTACGAGCAGTACTTC	CASTRTYSSYEQYF
TRBD1	TRBJ1-1	TRBV10-3	-	TGTGCCATCAGTTCGGACAGGGACACTGAAGCTTTCTTT	CAISSDRDTEAFF
-	TRBJ1-2	TRBV12-3/TRBV12-4	-	TGTGCCAGCAGTTTCGGGGGTCGCAATGGCTACACCTTC	CASSFGGRNGYTF
TRBD1	TRBJ1-1	TRBV7-9	-	TGTGCCAGCAGGCTGGGGGTGGGACAGGGGGACACTGAAGCTTTCTTT	CASRLGVGQGDTEAFF
TRBD2	TRBJ2-2	TRBV10-2	-	TGCGCCAGCAGTTTACTAGCGGGGGGGCCGAACACCGGGGAGCTGTTTTTT	CASSLLAGGPNTGELFF
-	TRBJ1-2	TRBV3-1	-	TGTGCCAGCAGCCAGCCTCAAGGGGGTGGCTACACCTTC	CASSQPQGGGYTF
-	TRBJ1-5	TRBV20-1	-	TGCAGTGCTAGAGATCGTCTGTCCAGTCAGCCCCAGCATTTT	CSARDRLSSQPQHF
TRBD1	TRBJ1-2	TRBV19	-	TGTGCCAGTAGTCTCCAGACAGGGCTGGATGGCTACACCTTC	CASSLQTGLDGYTF
TRBD1	TRBJ1-5	TRBV4-2	-	TGTGCCAGCAGCCCCGGACAGGGTTCTATTCAGCCCCAGCATTTT	CASSPGQGSIQPQHF
-	TRBJ2-1	TRBV19	-	TGTGCCAGTAGTTTGAGTGGGGCCATCCCCCATGAGCAGTTCTTC	CASSLSGAIPHEQFF
-	TRBJ1-6	TRBV7-9	-	TGTGCCAGCGCTTTTTTATCGGATAATTCACCCCTCCACTTT	CASAFLSDNSPLHF